The 28 T cell receptor beta chains below come from one sample, sequenced in a study of T cells after yellow fever vaccination. TCRdb re-derived calls from the 5' RACE reads in MiXCR, one entry per CDR3 protein. The table records about 140,000 distinct CDR3 sequences, about 7.7% of them present only once. The material was CD4+ T cells sorted from PBMCs, obtained 5 days after the yellow fever booster vaccination. These receptors came from a man aged 25-40 years who received the YFV17D yellow fever vaccine.

In this sample, this clonotype turned up many times. Compared with germline, one end of the junction differs, possibly owing to a read error. As DNA, the CDR3 is TGTGCCAGCAGCCTAGCGGGAGGGATAGTTAATGAGCAGTTCTTC. This codes for CASSLAGGIVNEQFF. V usage is TRBV7-2 and J usage is TRBJ2-1; 12 nucleotides line up with TRBD2. The length of the CDR3 is 15 residues. Germline CDR1 SGHTA, CDR2 FQGNSA.

V gene TRBV19 combines with J gene TRBJ2-1; D might be TRBD2 (5 bases). The CDR3 is made up of 14 amino acids. Germline V gene sequence: CDR1 LNHDA, CDR2 SQIVND (reference sequence). The germline V and J ends were trimmed by 5 bases and 6 bases, with 14 bases remaining between them. CDR3 residues: CASSLGVNFNEQFF. The CDR3 nucleotides read TGTGCCAGTAGTCTCGGGGTAAACTTCAATGAGCAGTTCTTC.

This clonotype was seen at least ten times. The V gene is TRBV2, the J gene TRBJ2-5; D gene uncertain. V lost 6 bases to trimming and J lost 3 bases, with 14 bases between them. Germline V lookup: CDR1 SNHLY, CDR2 FYNNEI. The CDR3 has 14 residues. CDR3 DNA sequence: TGTGCCAGCAGAACAGAGGCCAAGAAAGAGACCCAGTACTTC. Protein product: CASRTEAKKETQYF.

Ten or more counts support this clonotype. This chain uses TRBV2 with TRBJ1-5, with 9 bases fitting TRBD1. CDR1 is SNHLY, CDR2 FYNNEI, per germline. This CDR3 contains 16 residues. J lost 3 bases, V lost 5 bases, and 8 bases had no gene match. The CDR3 region is CASSQLQGALNQPQHF. The CDR3 DNA reads as TGTGCCAGCAGTCAACTACAGGGGGCTCTCAATCAGCCCCAGCATTTT.

This clonotype was detected ten times or more. The chain combines TRBV19 with TRBJ2-7, with TRBD1 identical over 9 bases. The V gene's germline CDR1 is LNHDA and CDR2 SQIVND (reference sequence). The CDR3 has 14 residues. Trimming at V came to 5 bases and at J to 3 bases, leaving 5 bases not matched to a gene. The CDR3 DNA is TGTGCCAGTAGTTCCCGGGACAGGGACTACGAGCAGTACTTC. Protein sequence: CASSSRDRDYEQYF.

This clonotype has ten or more counts. This chain joins TRBV29-1 and TRBJ2-4, with TRBD1 matching over 10 bases. V lost 5 bases and J lost 7; bases outside the gene matches: 5. From germline, CDR1 is SQVTM and CDR2 ANQGSEA. The CDR3 covers 13 residues. The CDR3 DNA follows: TGCAGCGTTCTGACAGGGGGCGCGAACATTCAGTACTTC. Residues: CSVLTGGANIQYF.

This clonotype was detected many times. The genes are TRBV12-3 or TRBV12-4 and TRBJ1-2; D gene ambiguous. CDR3 length: 13 amino acids. V lost 3 bases and J lost 3, with 8 bases in between. CDR3 loop: CASSFLRDYGYTF. The CDR3 DNA reads TGTGCCAGCAGTTTTTTACGTGACTATGGCTACACCTTC.

The chain uses TRBV12-3 or TRBV12-4 and TRBJ2-7, with 7 bases fitting TRBD2. The CDR3 runs to 14 residues. The ends lost 5 bases at V and 3 bases at J; junction bases unmatched: 7. CDR3 sequence: CASSPSGAFYEQYF. CDR3 sequence (DNA): TGTGCCAGCAGTCCCAGCGGGGCCTTCTACGAGCAGTACTTC.

Ten or more counts support this clonotype. The V gene is TRBV12-5, the J gene TRBJ2-7; 8 bases are shared with TRBD2. Losses at the gene ends were 6 bases for V and 1 base for J; bases not matched to a gene: 8. There are 15 residues in the CDR3. CDR1 and CDR2 (germline): LGHNT, FRNRAP. This CDR3 is CASGSSGGGSYEQYF. The CDR3 nucleotides read TGTGCTAGTGGCTCCAGCGGGGGAGGTTCCTACGAGCAGTACTTC.

This clonotype showed up many times. The chain links TRBV10-3 to TRBJ2-2, with D perhaps matching TRBD2 (5 bases). CDR1 is ENHRY and CDR2 is SYGVKD in the germline V gene. CDR3 size: 15 residues. Trimming removed 7 bases at V and 7 bases at J, with 19 bases between. CDR3 nucleotides: TGTGCCATCAATACAGCGGAGCCGGGTGGCGGGGAGCTGTTTTTT. It yields the protein CAINTAEPGGGELFF.

The table lists this clonotype with many counts. The chain recombines TRBV4-3 with TRBJ2-3, with TRBD2 matching 14 bases. There are 17 residues in the CDR3. Germline V lookup: CDR1 LGHNA, CDR2 YSLEER. The V segment lost 2 bases and the J segment 6 bases; nucleotides outside the gene matches: 7. CDR3 protein: CASSQTMTSGRADTQYF. The CDR3 nucleotides read TGCGCCAGCAGCCAAACCATGACTAGCGGGAGGGCGGATACGCAGTATTTT.

This clonotype showed up many times. The genes are TRBV5-1 and TRBJ2-2; TRBD2 matches 11 bases. CDR1 SGHRS and CDR2 YFSETQ come from the germline V gene. The CDR3 has 15 residues. The V gene end was trimmed by 5 bases and the J gene end by 5 bases; junction bases not matched to a gene: 5. CDR3 in DNA: TGCGCCAGCAGAACTAGCGGGAGAGGTACCGGGGAGCTGTTTTTT. Amino acids: CASRTSGRGTGELFF.

This clonotype was counted between two and nine times. CDR3 coding DNA: TGCAGTGCCCAGAGCGGGCTAGCGGGTGGGAGGGCAGATACGCAGTATTTT. Translation gives CSAQSGLAGGRADTQYF. The chain carries TRBV20-1 and TRBJ2-3, with TRBD2 matching over 8 bases. The germline CDR1 and CDR2 sequences are DFQATT and SNEGSKA (reference sequence). With V trimmed by 6 bases and J by 4 bases, 18 bases remained unmatched. The CDR3 is made up of 17 amino acids.

This clonotype was observed many times. This chain uses TRBV20-1 with TRBJ1-1, with 9 positions matching TRBD1. The CDR3 spans 15 residues. CDR1 is DFQATT and CDR2 is SNEGSKA in the germline V gene (reference sequence). The trim removed 3 bases at V and 5 bases at J, leaving 10 bases unmatched. CDR3 coding DNA: TGCAGTGCTAGGGCACAGGGGGCGATGGGGACTGAAGCTTTCTTT. It codes for CSARAQGAMGTEAFF.

This clonotype was seen many times. The V and J genes are TRBV6-2 or TRBV6-3 and TRBJ1-1, with D unresolved. The V and J ends lost 2 bases and 0 bases respectively, with 4 bases between them. The CDR3 loop spans 13 amino acids. Germline CDR1 is MNHEY and CDR2 is SVGEGT. DNA for the CDR3: TGTGCCAGCAGTTACCAGGTGAACACTGAAGCTTTCTTT. This codes for CASSYQVNTEAFF.

This clonotype showed up just a few times. The chain is built from TRBV27 and TRBJ1-2; D uncertain. V lost 3 bases and J 6 bases, leaving 11 bases between the germline ends. CDR3 length: 13 residues. Germline V gene lookup returns CDR1 MNHEY and CDR2 SMNVEV (reference sequence). The DNA for the CDR3 is TGTGCCAGCAGTTTCTCGGGCTATAATGGCTACACCTTC. This codes for CASSFSGYNGYTF.

In this sample, this clonotype turned up many times. The chain is built from TRBV7-9 and TRBJ1-1; 7 bases are a match to TRBD1. V shed 3 bases and J 7 bases; nucleotides not matched to a gene: 11. The CDR3 spans 15 residues. The germline V gene has CDR1 SEHNR and CDR2 FQNEAQ (reference sequence). CDR3 in amino acids: CASSFNARGAREAFF. The CDR3 DNA reads TGTGCCAGCAGCTTCAACGCCAGGGGGGCCCGTGAAGCTTTCTTT.

This clonotype was picked up many times. V is TRBV7-2 and J is TRBJ1-6; 10 bases match TRBD1. Germline CDR1 is SGHTA and CDR2 is FQGNSA. With V trimmed by 6 bases and J by 7 bases, 3 bases remained unmatched. The CDR3 has 14 amino acids. The CDR3 sequence is CASSPDRGNSPLHF. The CDR3 DNA follows: TGTGCCAGCAGTCCGGACAGGGGGAATTCACCCCTCCACTTT.

This clonotype was counted at least ten times. The CDR3 here is CSARTGSLGDTQYF. The CDR3 nucleotides read TGCAGTGCTAGAACGGGGTCGCTTGGGGATACGCAGTATTTT. The J gene is TRBJ2-3, the V gene TRBV20-1, with a tentative D call TRBD2 (5 bases). This CDR3 is 14 amino acids long. The V and J ends lost 2 bases and 6 bases respectively, with 15 bases between them. Germline loops: CDR1 DFQATT, CDR2 SNEGSKA (reference sequence).

This clonotype was picked up many times. The gene calls are TRBV6-2 or TRBV6-3 and TRBJ2-1, with D unresolved. The CDR3 is made up of 11 amino acids. Per the germline V gene, CDR1 is MNHEY and CDR2 is SVGEGT. Trimming stripped 6 bases from V and 8 bases from J, with 8 bases between. In nucleotides, the CDR3 is TGTGCCAGCAGCCACGCCTATGAGCAGTTCTTC. Protein product: CASSHAYEQFF.

This clonotype was recorded many times. The rearrangement uses TRBV10-3 and TRBJ2-1, with 11 bases fitting TRBD1. J gave up 8 bases and V 6 bases, and 3 bases lay outside the gene matches. CDR3 length equals 13 residues. Germline V gene sequence: CDR1 ENHRY, CDR2 SYGVKD. CDR3 in DNA: TGTGCCATCAGAGGACAGGGGGCCGATGAGCAGTTCTTC. Translation: CAIRGQGADEQFF.

In its sample, this clonotype was seen many times. CDR3 in amino acids: CASRKNRNTEAFF. As DNA, the CDR3 is TGTGCCAGCAGGAAAAACAGGAACACTGAAGCTTTCTTT. The chain combines TRBV12-3 or TRBV12-4 with TRBJ1-1; D gene unclear. CDR3 length: 13 residues. Between the trimmed V and J ends, which lost 6 bases and 1 base, there was a span of 9 bases.

This clonotype has at least ten counts. J is TRBJ2-2 and V is TRBV6-1; 9 bases fit TRBD1. Germline V gene sequence: CDR1 MNHNS, CDR2 SASEGT. The CDR3 runs 15 residues. V was clipped by 7 bases and J by 7 bases; unmatched bases: 10. The CDR3 coding sequence is TGTGCCAGCAATCACCGGGACAGGGCTAGCGGGGAGCTGTTTTTT. This codes for CASNHRDRASGELFF.

This clonotype was seen ten or more times. The rearrangement uses TRBV7-2 and TRBJ1-5; possible D gene TRBD1, 6 bases. Trimming shortened V by 4 bases and J by 7 bases, and 14 bases separated the two germline ends. The CDR3 is 14 amino acids. From germline, CDR1 is SGHTA and CDR2 FQGNSA. As DNA, the CDR3 is TGTGCCAGCAGCTCCTGGACAGTCGGGCAGCCCCAGCATTTT. Translated: CASSSWTVGQPQHF.

This clonotype was recorded many times. The chain is built from TRBV6-6 and TRBJ2-7, with TRBD1 identical over 8 bases. The germline gives CDR1 MNHNY, CDR2 SVGAGI (reference sequence). The length of the CDR3 is 12 residues. V dropped 6 bases and J dropped 2; count of bases not matched to a gene: 0. The CDR3 region has the DNA TGTGCCAGCAGCAGGGGGCCCTACGAGCAGTACTTC. This codes for CASSRGPYEQYF.

The table lists this clonotype with a few counts. V gene TRBV6-5 combines with J gene TRBJ2-7; a possible D gene is TRBD1 (5 bases). CDR1 is MNHEY and CDR2 is SVGAGI in the germline V gene. CDR3 size: 14 residues. Trimming cost V 2 bases and J 2 bases, with 10 bases left between them. The CDR3 bases are TGTGCCAGCAGTTACCGGACAACGGCCTACGAGCAGTACTTC. Its protein is CASSYRTTAYEQYF.

As regards this clonotype: A much larger clone differs from this one at a single base, so this may be a read error. J is TRBJ1-5 and V is TRBV6-5; no clear D gene. CDR3 length: 14 residues. Germline-derived CDR1 and CDR2 are MNHEY and SVGAGI. This chain's CDR3 is CARSYGQTRQPQHF. The CDR3 DNA is TGTGCCAGAAGTTACGGGCAGACACGACAGCCCCAGCATTTT.

V is TRBV19 and J is TRBJ2-1, with D unresolved. The germline gives CDR1 LNHDA, CDR2 SQIVND (reference sequence). V was cut by 3 bases and J by 4 bases, with 7 bases left in between. The CDR3 runs to 13 residues. CDR3 bases: TGTGCCAGTAGTATCCTAGGATACAATGAGCAGTTCTTC. This gives the protein CASSILGYNEQFF.